This paragraph covers one TCR beta chain sequence. The antigen remains unidentified. The method was immunoSEQ multiplex PCR; TCRdb's version includes in-frame clones alone and lacks a portion of them. The table includes 650,000 to 750,000 clones, about two thirds detected once. The sample belongs to a study of shared clonotypes between healthy human individuals. Both subsets, CD45RA+ naive and CD45RA-negative memory, were split from the CD4+ cells. Findings and caveats of the study: Generally, naive subsets (rather than memory subsets) showed larger estimated richness.

The sequenced sample consisted of memory CD4+ T cells sorted from blood. Subset of the sample: CD45RA-negative fraction. The origin of this receptor is a woman aged 30 to 39 in good health.

This CDR3 reads CASSQGGGDTQYF. For the CDR3, the DNA is TGTGCCAGCAGCCAAGGAGGGGGGGATACGCAGTATTTT. The chain uses TRBV4-2 and TRBJ2-3, with D tentatively TRBD1 or TRBD2 (6 bases each). Germline V gives CDR1 LGHNA, CDR2 YNFKEQ. This CDR3 is built from 13 residues. With 1 base removed from V and 6 bases from J, the gap between germline ends came to 8 bases.